Reported below is one T cell receptor (beta chain). The antigen is unknown. Healthy bone marrow donors made up the donor group. Primers included in the PCR were 60 Vbeta and 13 Jbeta primers. Sequencing used immunoSEQ multiplex PCR; TCRdb keeps in-frame clones, though not all of them. The profile shows 150,000 to 200,000 clones, 75% of them singletons. These data are taken from a study of cytomegalovirus exposure and HLA in healthy donors. Germline CDR1 reads MNHNS; CDR2 reads SASEGT. V lost 9 bases, J lost 4 bases, and 10 bases stayed unmatched. This CDR3 region has 14 residues. General study results and limits: The productive fraction for most TCR beta V segments was about 90% or about 30% in an earlier analysis. Some TCR beta chains (more than 150 of them) were listed as cytomegalovirus-associated.

Sequenced material: PBMCs. J is TRBJ2-7 and V is TRBV6-1; 9 positions match TRBD1. The source of this sequence is a woman aged 45-59 years in good health and CMV-seropositive. The CDR3 nucleotides read TGTGCCAGTGAACGCGGGGACAGGGTATACGAGCAGTACTTC. This codes for CASERGDRVYEQYF.